This entry features one TCR beta chain sequence. What it binds is unknown. The record originates from a study of cytomegalovirus exposure and HLA in healthy donors. The study, taken as a whole, reports: It was assumed in the presence/absence analyses that sequencing depth was roughly uniform across donors.

CDR3 length: 13 residues. Trimming stripped 4 bases from V and 8 bases from J, with 12 bases between. CDR1 is GTSNPN, CDR2 SVGIG, per germline (reference sequence). Both 60 Vbeta primers and 13 Jbeta primers went into the PCR. Measured with immunoSEQ multiplex PCR; TCRdb has only the in-frame clones, and not every one. Of some 250,000 clones listed, 82% are singletons. Sequencing was carried out using PBMCs. The gene calls are TRBV30 and TRBJ1-6; maybe TRBD1 (5 bases). This TCR came from a woman aged 40 to 50 in good health and CMV-seropositive. CDR3 protein: CAWKAGLDSPLHF. DNA for the CDR3: TGTGCCTGGAAGGCAGGGTTGGATTCACCCCTCCACTTT.